A single T cell receptor (beta chain) is shown here with its context. This specimen comes from a study of shared clonotypes between healthy human individuals. The naive CD8 population came from CD45RO-negative cells selected for CCR7, without terminally differentiated effector memory CD45RA+ cells. This table comes from immunoSEQ multiplex PCR, and its TCRdb copy is limited to in-frame clones, with some not included. The top ten hold roughly 1.7% of the sample, which has about 2.1 million clones, about 93% seen once. The sample taken for sequencing was naive CD8+ T cells from PBMCs. This sequence originates from a man between 18 and 29 years old in good health. Some clones in this sample may be carry-over from other donors' samples.

CDR3 bases: TGCAGCGTTCTAGGGGGTCCCTCCTACGAGCAGTACTTC. Translated, it gives CSVLGGPSYEQYF. V is TRBV29-1 and J is TRBJ2-7; D is perhaps TRBD1 (6 bases). The CDR3 extends over 13 amino acids. The ends were cut back, 5 bases at V and 0 bases at J, with 11 bases in the middle. Germline assignment: CDR1 SQVTM and CDR2 ANQGSEA.